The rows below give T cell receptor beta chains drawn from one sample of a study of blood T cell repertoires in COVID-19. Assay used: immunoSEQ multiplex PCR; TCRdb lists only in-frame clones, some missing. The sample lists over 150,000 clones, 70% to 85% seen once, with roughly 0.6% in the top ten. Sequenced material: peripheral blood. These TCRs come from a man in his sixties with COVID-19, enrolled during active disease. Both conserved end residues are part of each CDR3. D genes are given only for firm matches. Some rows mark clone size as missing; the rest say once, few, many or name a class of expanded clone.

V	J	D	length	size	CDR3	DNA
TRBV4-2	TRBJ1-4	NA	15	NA	CASSQRTLSDEKLFF	TGTGCCAGCAGCCAACGAACCTTGTCGGATGAAAAACTGTTTTTT
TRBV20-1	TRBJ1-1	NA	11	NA	CSARDGSEAFF	TGCAGTGCTAGAGATGGCAGTGAAGCTTTCTTT
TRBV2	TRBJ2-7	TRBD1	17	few	CASSATGTGYSYVEQYF	TGTGCCAGCAGTGCCACCGGGACAGGGTACTCCTACGTCGAGCAGTACTTC
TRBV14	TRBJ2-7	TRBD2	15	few	CASSPAGAGTYEQYF	TGTGCCAGCAGCCCAGCGGGAGCGGGGACCTACGAGCAGTACTTC
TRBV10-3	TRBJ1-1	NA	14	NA	CAISAGGFGTEAFF	TGTGCCATCAGTGCGGGGGGATTTGGTACTGAAGCTTTCTTT
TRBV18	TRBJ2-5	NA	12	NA	CASGQIQETQYF	TGTGCCAGCGGCCAGATCCAAGAGACCCAGTACTTC
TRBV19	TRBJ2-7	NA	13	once	CASSSEGGNEQYF	TGTGCCAGTAGTAGCGAGGGGGGGAACGAGCAGTACTTC
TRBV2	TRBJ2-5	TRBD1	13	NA	CASVPGQQETQYF	TGTGCCAGTGTACCGGGACAGCAAGAGACCCAGTACTTC
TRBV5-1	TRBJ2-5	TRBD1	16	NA	CASSQLGGQGQETQYF	TGCGCCAGCAGTCAACTAGGGGGACAGGGGCAAGAGACCCAGTACTTC
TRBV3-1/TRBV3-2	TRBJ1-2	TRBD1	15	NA	CASSQGDRPGVGYTF	TGTGCCAGCAGCCAGGGGGACAGGCCTGGTGTAGGCTACACCTTC
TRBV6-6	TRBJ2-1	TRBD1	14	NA	CASRYDRADNEQFF	TGTGCCAGCAGGTATGACAGGGCGGACAATGAGCAGTTCTTC
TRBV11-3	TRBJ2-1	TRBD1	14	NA	CASRWDRVRNEQFF	TGTGCCAGCAGATGGGACAGGGTACGCAATGAGCAGTTCTTC
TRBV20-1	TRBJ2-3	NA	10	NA	CSAADDTQYF	TGCAGTGCTGCAGATGATACGCAGTATTTT
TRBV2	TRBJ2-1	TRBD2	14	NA	CASRVGGLANEQFF	TGTGCCAGCAGGGTCGGGGGACTAGCGAATGAGCAGTTCTTC
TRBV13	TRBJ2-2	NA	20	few	CASSQRFSGYLGMNTGELFF	TGTGCCAGCAGCCAACGGTTTTCGGGGTATCTAGGAATGAACACCGGGGAGCTGTTTTTT
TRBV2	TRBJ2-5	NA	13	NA	CASRSGYQETQYF	TGTGCCTCCCGGAGCGGGTACCAAGAGACCCAGTACTTC
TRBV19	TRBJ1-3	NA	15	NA	CASSTAGESRNTIYF	TGTGCCAGTAGTACTGCGGGGGAAAGTCGAAACACCATATATTTT
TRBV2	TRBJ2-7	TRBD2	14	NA	CASSGGTTRYEQYF	TGTGCCAGCAGCGGGGGGACTACGCGTTACGAGCAGTACTTC
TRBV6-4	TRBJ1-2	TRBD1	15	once	CASSDTGAPTYGYTF	TGTGCCAGCAGTGACACAGGGGCACCAACCTATGGCTACACCTTC
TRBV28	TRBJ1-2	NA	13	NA	CASSPRANYGYTF	TGTGCCAGCAGTCCAAGAGCTAACTATGGCTACACCTTC
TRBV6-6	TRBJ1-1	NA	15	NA	CASSYDGRPNTEAFF	TGTGCCAGCAGTTACGATGGCCGCCCGAACACTGAAGCTTTCTTT
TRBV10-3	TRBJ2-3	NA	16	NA	CAISDRGGAGTDTQYF	TGTGCCATCAGTGACCGTGGGGGGGCTGGGACAGATACGCAGTATTTT
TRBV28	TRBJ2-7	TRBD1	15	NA	CASSFEGTGSYEQYF	TGTGCCAGCAGTTTCGAAGGGACAGGGAGCTACGAGCAGTACTTC